This T cell receptor beta chain was documented in a study of shared clonotypes between healthy human individuals. Study-level points and caveats: The donor pool, a small one, limited the genetic and exposure-history diversity represented. Estimated richness was generally greater in naive than memory subsets. Naive CD4 clonotypes were shared across a few donors at about 5.3%.

The V gene lost 1 base and the J gene lost 8 bases, with 12 bases spanning the gap. The CDR3 totals 13 residues. The germline CDR1 and CDR2 sequences are GTSNPN and SVGIG (reference sequence). With regard to this clone: No antigen is known for it.

The repertoire was sequenced with immunoSEQ multiplex PCR; TCRdb's copy has only in-frame clones and lacks some. This sample has some 2.4 million clones, with 93% found just once. The TCR comes from a man between 18 and 29 years old in good health. Some clones in this sample may be carry-over from other donors' samples. What was sequenced was naive CD4+ T cells from PBMCs. Subset noted: CD45RA+ positively selected. This chain connects TRBV30 to TRBJ1-5; maybe TRBD1 (5 bases). In DNA, the CDR3 is TGTGCCTGGAGTGGAACAGGTTCAGAGCCCCAGCATTTT. As protein: CAWSGTGSEPQHF.